This entry concerns a single TCR beta chain. Germline and junction disagree at one end, which may indicate a read error. The sample carries other DNA sequences with the same CDR3. The CDR3 extends over 14 amino acids. The germline CDR1 and CDR2 sequences are SGDLS and YYNGEE. The sample belongs to a study of cytomegalovirus exposure and HLA in healthy donors. The study ran its PCR with 60 Vbeta and 13 Jbeta primers. Assay: immunoSEQ multiplex PCR; the TCRdb copy retains only in-frame clones and omits some. The repertoire holds more than 110,000 clones, about 77% seen once, with approximately 3.8% in the top ten.

This chain links TRBV9 with TRBJ2-2, with a tentative D call TRBD2 (6 bases). The sequencing sample was made of PBMCs. The sequence was obtained from a male donor in good health and CMV-seronegative. CDR3 protein: CASSVGAGSGELFF. CDR3 bases: TGTGCCAGCAGTGTAGGAGCGGGCAGCGGGGAGCTGTTTTTT. The whole variable domain, remainder taken from reference TRBV9 and TRBJ2-2, is DSGVTQTPKHLITATGQRVTLRCSPRSGDLSVYWYQQSLDQGLQFLIQYYNGEERAKGNILERFSAQQFPDLHSELNLSSLELGDSALYFCASSVGAGSGELFFGEGSRLTVL.